The T cell receptor beta chain under discussion was sequenced for a study of human T cells and chemical hapten exposure. Documented time point: patch test 2, 6 weeks after DPC sensitization. Specified treatment: therapeutic diphenylcyclopropenone sensitization with weekly scalp DPC. This clonotype was observed many times. One entry per CDR3 protein results from TCRdb running MiXCR on the RACE reads. This repertoire shows tens of thousands of distinct CDR3 sequences, about 9.9% found once; its top ten account for around 1.4%. J was trimmed by 5 bases and V by 6 bases; bases with no gene match: 10. This CDR3 is 14 amino acids long. Germline V gives CDR1 SQVTM, CDR2 ANQGSEA.

The sequences come from whole blood, collected in connection with sensitization to the hapten diphenylcyclopropenone (DPC). V gene TRBV29-1 combines with J gene TRBJ2-5, with 9 positions matching TRBD2. This receptor was identified in a man aged 18-30 years with alopecia areata. Some clones in this sample may be carry-over from other donors' samples. The CDR3 here is CSVNGLAGSETQYF. As DNA, the CDR3 is TGCAGCGTGAACGGGCTAGCGGGGTCCGAGACCCAGTACTTC.